This T cell receptor beta chain emerged from a study of T cells after yellow fever vaccination (dated by TCRdb to 2018 to 2020). At the level of the whole study: Memory subsets (EM, EMRA, CM and Tscm) were sorted on a BD FACS Aria III using CD3, CD45RA, CCR7 and CD95 staining. Libraries from fractions with low cell numbers were prepared with the SMART-Seq v4 Ultra Low Input RNA kit. To follow T-cell clones before and after both primary and booster YFV17D yellow fever vaccination, bulk TCR alpha and beta repertoires underwent longitudinal sequencing. Two healthy male donors, one aged 18 to 30 and one aged 30 to 40 years, made up the cohort. Bulk PBMC replicates and cell subsets were isolated from blood drawn at multiple timepoints before and after both primary and secondary immunization. Sorting of memory subsets took place on days 0, 15 and 45 and at 18 months after primary vaccination, as well as on days 0, 15 and 45 after the 30-year booster. On the study overall, not on this receptor specifically: On day 0, almost all vaccine-responding clonotypes were found to be below detection in the sorted memory subsets. A small fraction of clonotypes showed up in both the CD4 and CD8 compartments, probably as a result of convergent recombination. FACS-sorted repertoires could contain abundant contaminating clonotypes from the bulk population, so computational filtering was required. After the booster, most of the clones that had expanded following primary vaccination were detected again (almost 98% of CD4 and around 90% of CD8), which suggests that memory was broadly maintained. Only a couple of donors were included in the study, so the extent to which the findings can be generalized is limited. Compared with the primary T-cell response, the secondary T-cell response was weaker but faster, peaking on day 5 rather than day 15.

This specimen's treatment or condition label, interpreted: live attenuated yellow fever vaccine strain. PBMCs were isolated from peripheral blood using a standard Ficoll-Paque protocol. The RNeasy Micro Kit was used to extract RNA from sorted memory subsets. Sequencing instrument: Illumina NovaSeq 6000. Synthesis of TCR cDNA relied on 5'RACE template switching, a step that introduced a universal primer site along with unique molecular identifiers. Priming of cDNA synthesis was performed from both the TCR alpha and TCR beta constant segments. Libraries were amplified in two PCR steps, with sample barcodes and sequencing adapters added in the second step. Sequencing of libraries was performed on Illumina HiSeq 2500 (2x100 bp) or NovaSeq (2x150 bp). On the study's bioinformatics: Demultiplexing of reads and collapsing into UMI consensus sequences were performed with MIGEC, and V(D)J alignment was carried out with MiXCR. Vaccine-responding clonotypes were identified with edgeR using replicate PBMC samples, with FDR below 0.01 and a log2 fold change above 5 up to day 15 being required. CD4 or CD8 identity was assigned to each bulk clonotype according to whether the clonotype was present at higher abundance in the sequenced CD4 repertoire or the sequenced CD8 repertoire. To estimate the distribution of each clone across memory phenotypes, clonotype frequencies in memory subsets were weighted by FACS-sorted cell numbers. TCRdb trimmed public reads at Q25 via fastp, called clones via MiXCR and kept in-frame beta chains. A single entry per CDR3 protein holds the most common genes and DNA from its merged rows. None of the V and J calls come from the authors' own analysis; TCRdb made them. A total of over 45,000 distinct CDR3 sequences appear in this sample, approximately 6% of them only once. In total, the top ten clones hold 25% to 40% of the sample.

This clonotype was recorded many times. Base qualities are not recorded, but no much larger clone differs from it by a single base. The starting material was PBMCs, either bulk or a sorted T-cell subset (CD4+, CD8+, memory, or dextramer-sorted; not recorded which), obtained on the day of the yellow fever booster vaccination. The TCR was taken from a man between 18 and 35 years old who received the YFV17D yellow fever vaccine.

The DNA sequence is as follows: TGCGCCAGCAGCCAAGATTGGGATGAGGGGATAGTAGAGCAGTACTTC. It translates to CASSQDWDEGIVEQYF. Recombination linked TRBV4-3 to TRBJ2-7, with a tentative D call of TRBD1 or TRBD2, each matching 5 bases. V and J are truncated by 0 bases and 7 bases respectively, leaving an intervening sequence of 19 bases. CDR3 length: 16 amino acids, cysteine to phenylalanine. CDR3 DNA only is kept here, 48 bases in frame from base 1. The germline V gene specifies LGHNA as CDR1 and YSLEER as CDR2.